This T cell receptor (beta chain) originates from a study of blood T cell repertoires in COVID-19. Authors' analysis steps: It was from reference gene primer amplification that nucleated cell counts were estimated. Repertoires were generated with immunoSEQ multiplex PCR, while TCRdb's copy carries only in-frame clones and drops some. V and J calls and clone size are as listed in that table; D and trimming were resolved from the DNA. The table shows roughly 160,000 clones, with about 86% occurring only once. The CDR3 sequence is 14 residues long. Trimming cost V 4 bases and J 5 bases, with 17 bases left between them. The germline V gene has CDR1 SQVTM and CDR2 ANQGSEA.

V gene TRBV29-1 combines with J gene TRBJ1-1, with a tentative D call TRBD1 (5 bases). Sequenced: peripheral blood. This clonotype was sampled from a woman in her 70s with COVID-19, enrolled during active disease. The CDR3 sequence is CSVGPTTGGTEAFF. DNA of the CDR3: TGCAGCGTTGGGCCCACCACAGGTGGAACTGAAGCTTTCTTT.